Shown below are 4 T cell receptor beta chains from a single sample sequenced in a study of OX40 agonist ivuxolimab in advanced cancers. Using immunoSEQ multiplex PCR, the repertoire was profiled, and TCRdb retains in-frame clones only, with some absent. The table records around 74,000 clones, 84% of them present only once. Sequences were derived from CD4+ or CD8+ T cells sorted from blood, sampled in a trial of the OX40 agonist ivuxolimab. The receptors stem from an adult with an advanced solid tumor such as melanoma, head and neck, liver or kidney cancer.

This chain joins TRBV6-1 and TRBJ1-5; the match to TRBD1 covers 8 bases. The germline V gene encodes CDR1 MNHNS and CDR2 SASEGT. V was pared by 4 bases and J by 5 bases, with 7 bases of the junction left unmatched. This CDR3 spans 15 amino acids. The CDR3, as DNA: TGTGCCAGCAGTGCGGTGTCAGGGGGCCATCAGCCCCAGCATTTT. This sequence encodes CASSAVSGGHQPQHF.

This clone came up a few times. V usage is TRBV5-3 and J usage is TRBJ1-2; D unresolved. TRBV5-3 is flagged as an ORF with uncertain function. V dropped 1 base and J dropped 3 bases, with 13 bases sitting between them. CDR3 length: 15 residues. In DNA form, the CDR3 reads TGTGCCAGAAGCTTGTTTGTCGGGATGTACTATGGCTACACCTTC. The encoded protein is CARSLFVGMYYGYTF.

This clone was detected once. This sequence joins TRBV29-1 and TRBJ2-3; 10 bases align to TRBD2. The CDR3 totals 15 residues. Germline V gives CDR1 SQVTM, CDR2 ANQGSEA. With V trimmed by 4 bases and J by 4 bases, 8 bases remained unmatched. This chain's CDR3 is CSVGLGLAGADTQYF. In DNA form, the CDR3 reads TGCAGCGTTGGGCTGGGTCTAGCGGGAGCAGATACGCAGTATTTT.

The chain uses TRBV9 and TRBJ2-3; the D gene could be TRBD1 or TRBD2 (5 bases each). The CDR3 is 13 amino acids. Germline lookup yields CDR1 SGDLS and CDR2 YYNGEE. Trimming cost V 4 bases and J 5 bases, with 11 bases left between them. CDR3 in DNA: TGTGCCAGCAGCTACACTGGGGGAGATACGCAGTATTTT. Encoded protein: CASSYTGGDTQYF.